The 2 T cell receptor beta chains listed next were all sequenced from one sample in a study of chemoradiotherapy in HPV16-positive cancers. Sequenced by immunoSEQ multiplex PCR; TCRdb stores in-frame clones only, minus some. The sample lists about 12,000 clones; around 87% were seen once. This specimen consisted of blood, obtained from a patient who underwent chemoradiotherapy. These receptors were taken from a human donor with HPV-associated anogenital cancer.

This sequence joins TRBV19 and TRBJ2-7; D is ambiguous. The CDR3 has 14 amino acids. V lost 3 bases and J lost 2, with 11 bases in between. Germline V gives CDR1 LNHDA, CDR2 SQIVND (reference sequence). As DNA, the CDR3 is TGTGCCAGTAGTATGGGCAGGTCTACCTACGAGCAGTACTTC. Protein sequence: CASSMGRSTYEQYF.

The chain employs TRBV11-1 and TRBJ2-7, with a possible D match to TRBD1 (6 bases). The CDR3 covers 16 residues. The V end was cut by 4 bases, the J end by 3 bases, with 19 bases between. The germline V gene has CDR1 SGHAT and CDR2 FQDESV (reference sequence). The CDR3 is CASSSGTGTFIYEQYF. The CDR3 bases are TGTGCCAGCAGCTCAGGAACCGGGACATTTATCTACGAGCAGTACTTC.